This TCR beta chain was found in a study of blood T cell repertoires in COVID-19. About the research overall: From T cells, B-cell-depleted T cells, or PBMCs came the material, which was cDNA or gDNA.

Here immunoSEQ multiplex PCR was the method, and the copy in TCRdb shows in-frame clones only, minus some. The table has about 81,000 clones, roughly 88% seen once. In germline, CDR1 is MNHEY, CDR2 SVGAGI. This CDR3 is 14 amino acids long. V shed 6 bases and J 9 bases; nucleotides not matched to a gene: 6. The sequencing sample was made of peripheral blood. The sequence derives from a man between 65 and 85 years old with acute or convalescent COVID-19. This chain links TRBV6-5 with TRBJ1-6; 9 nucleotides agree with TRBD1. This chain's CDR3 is CASSRDRDFSPLHF. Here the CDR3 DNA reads TGTGCCAGCAGCCGGGACAGGGACTTTTCACCCCTCCACTTT.